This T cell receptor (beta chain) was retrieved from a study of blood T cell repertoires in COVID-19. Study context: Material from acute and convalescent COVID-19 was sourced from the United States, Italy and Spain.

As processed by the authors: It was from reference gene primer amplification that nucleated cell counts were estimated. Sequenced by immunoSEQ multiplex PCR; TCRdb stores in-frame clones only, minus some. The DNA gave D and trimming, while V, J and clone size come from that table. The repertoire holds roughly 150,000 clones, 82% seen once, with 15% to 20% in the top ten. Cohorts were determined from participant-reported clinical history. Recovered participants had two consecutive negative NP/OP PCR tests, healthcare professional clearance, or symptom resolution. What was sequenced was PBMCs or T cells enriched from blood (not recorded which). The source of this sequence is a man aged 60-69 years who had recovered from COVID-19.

The CDR3 DNA sequence: TGTGCCAGCAGCTCGGGTAGCGGGAGCGCAGAGCAGTTCTTC. This codes for CASSSGSGSAEQFF. The chain is built from TRBV7-3 and TRBJ2-1; 9 bases match TRBD2. CDR1 is SGHTA and CDR2 is FQGTGA in the germline V gene. V was clipped by 4 bases and J by 10 bases; unmatched bases: 8. CDR3 length equals 14 residues.